These T cell receptor beta chains were read from a single sample in a study of blood T cell repertoires in COVID-19. TCRdb's table, derived via immunoSEQ multiplex PCR, lists solely in-frame clones and lacks some. The data show about 53,000 clones, with around nine tenths seen just once and approximately 3.8% held by the top ten. Specimen: peripheral blood. The receptors were sampled from a man aged 50 or older with acute or convalescent COVID-19. Each CDR3 is given with its conserved first and last residue. Each record gives: V gene, J gene, clone size, D gene, CDR3 DNA, CDR3 protein. A D gene is named only where the DNA matches it firmly. The size field is filled for only some rows; it gives once, few, many or a size class.

v_gene: TRBV28; j_gene: TRBJ2-3; abundance: .; d_gene: TRBD2; CDR3nt: TGTGCCAGCAGTCCGCGACTAGCGGGAGGAACAGATACGCAGTATTTT; CDR3aa: CASSPRLAGGTDTQYF
v_gene: TRBV10-3; j_gene: TRBJ2-3; abundance: .; d_gene: .; CDR3nt: TGTGCCATCAGTGAGTCGACGGGGTCGGATACGCAGTATTTT; CDR3aa: CAISESTGSDTQYF
v_gene: TRBV6-6; j_gene: TRBJ2-4; abundance: .; d_gene: .; CDR3nt: TGTGCCAGCAGTTACTCTTCCGGGACAACCAAAAACATTCAGTACTTC; CDR3aa: CASSYSSGTTKNIQYF
v_gene: TRBV24-1; j_gene: TRBJ2-7; abundance: once; d_gene: .; CDR3nt: TGTGCCACCAGTGATCCTAGCGTCAGCTCCTACGAGCAGTACTTC; CDR3aa: CATSDPSVSSYEQYF
v_gene: TRBV11-2; j_gene: TRBJ1-3; abundance: .; d_gene: .; CDR3nt: TGTGCCAGCAGCTCAATCTCTGGAAACACCATATATTTT; CDR3aa: CASSSISGNTIYF
v_gene: TRBV11-1; j_gene: TRBJ1-3; abundance: .; d_gene: TRBD1; CDR3nt: TGTGCCAGCAGCCTCGCAGGGGGAGGAAACACCATATATTTT; CDR3aa: CASSLAGGGNTIYF
v_gene: TRBV2; j_gene: TRBJ1-2; abundance: .; d_gene: TRBD1; CDR3nt: TGTGCCAGCAGTCTTCTGACAGGGGTCCAGGATGGCTACACCTTC; CDR3aa: CASSLLTGVQDGYTF
v_gene: TRBV9; j_gene: TRBJ1-1; abundance: .; d_gene: .; CDR3nt: TGTGCCAGCAGCGCTCAAGGGGGGAACACTGAAGCTTTCTTT; CDR3aa: CASSAQGGNTEAFF
v_gene: TRBV27; j_gene: TRBJ1-6; abundance: .; d_gene: TRBD1; CDR3nt: TGTGCCAGCAGTTTAAAGGGGGCTGATTCACCCCTCCACTTT; CDR3aa: CASSLKGADSPLHF
v_gene: TRBV28; j_gene: TRBJ1-5; abundance: .; d_gene: .; CDR3nt: TGTGCCAGCATAGGGGCGCGGCAGCCCCAGCATTTT; CDR3aa: CASIGARQPQHF
v_gene: TRBV2; j_gene: TRBJ2-7; abundance: .; d_gene: .; CDR3nt: TGTGCCAGCAGTGACACCTACGAGCAGTACTTC; CDR3aa: CASSDTYEQYF
v_gene: TRBV5-1; j_gene: TRBJ2-3; abundance: .; d_gene: .; CDR3nt: TGCGCCAGCAGCTTGGGACAGATGAACGCAGATACGCAGTATTTT; CDR3aa: CASSLGQMNADTQYF
v_gene: TRBV7-2; j_gene: TRBJ1-4; abundance: .; d_gene: .; CDR3nt: TGTGCCAGCACGCCCCAGGGAATCGAAAAACTGTTTTTT; CDR3aa: CASTPQGIEKLFF
v_gene: TRBV5-8; j_gene: TRBJ1-6; abundance: .; d_gene: .; CDR3nt: TGTGCCAGCAGCTTATTTACGACTTCTGGTAATTCACCCCTCCACTTT; CDR3aa: CASSLFTTSGNSPLHF
v_gene: TRBV3-1/TRBV3-2; j_gene: TRBJ1-4; abundance: .; d_gene: .; CDR3nt: TGTGCCAGCAGCCAGGGAGCATCAGGCGAAAAACTGTTTTTT; CDR3aa: CASSQGASGEKLFF
v_gene: TRBV5-6; j_gene: TRBJ2-7; abundance: .; d_gene: .; CDR3nt: TGTGCCAGCAGCTACGGACAGTACGAGCAGTACTTC; CDR3aa: CASSYGQYEQYF
v_gene: TRBV6-1; j_gene: TRBJ2-4; abundance: few; d_gene: .; CDR3nt: TGTGCCAGCAGTGAATCAGGTCTAAGTAAAAACATTCAGTACTTC; CDR3aa: CASSESGLSKNIQYF
v_gene: TRBV4-2; j_gene: TRBJ2-4; abundance: .; d_gene: .; CDR3nt: TGTGCCAGCAGCCAACCGGGACACAAAAACATTCAGTACTTC; CDR3aa: CASSQPGHKNIQYF
v_gene: TRBV27; j_gene: TRBJ1-2; abundance: .; d_gene: .; CDR3nt: TGTGCCAGCAGTTTAAGGGCAGGGAACGTGTTCGGCTACACCTTC; CDR3aa: CASSLRAGNVFGYTF
v_gene: TRBV7-2; j_gene: TRBJ2-1; abundance: .; d_gene: .; CDR3nt: TGTGCCAGCAGCTCAGGGAGGAGGGGATACAATGAGCAGTTCTTC; CDR3aa: CASSSGRRGYNEQFF
v_gene: TRBV7-2; j_gene: TRBJ2-7; abundance: .; d_gene: .; CDR3nt: TGTGCCAGCAGCACTGTTGAGGGATACGAGCAGTACTTC; CDR3aa: CASSTVEGYEQYF
v_gene: TRBV27; j_gene: TRBJ2-3; abundance: .; d_gene: .; CDR3nt: TGTGCCAGCAGTTTACAAGGGGGTGATACGCAGTATTTT; CDR3aa: CASSLQGGDTQYF
v_gene: TRBV2; j_gene: TRBJ2-7; abundance: .; d_gene: .; CDR3nt: TGTGCCAGCAGTGGGGGACTGCGAAGCGAGCAGTACTTC; CDR3aa: CASSGGLRSEQYF
v_gene: TRBV7-8; j_gene: TRBJ1-5; abundance: few; d_gene: .; CDR3nt: TGTGCCAGCAGCTTAGTGGCCCATCAGCCCCAGCATTTT; CDR3aa: CASSLVAHQPQHF
v_gene: TRBV19; j_gene: TRBJ2-1; abundance: .; d_gene: TRBD2; CDR3nt: TGTGCCAGTAGTATCCCTCTAGCGGGGTTGCACAATGAGCAGTTCTTC; CDR3aa: CASSIPLAGLHNEQFF
v_gene: TRBV3-1/TRBV3-2; j_gene: TRBJ2-1; abundance: once; d_gene: TRBD1; CDR3nt: TGTGCCAGCAGCCCGGGACAGGGAAGGAACAATGAGCAGTTCTTC; CDR3aa: CASSPGQGRNNEQFF
v_gene: TRBV29-1; j_gene: TRBJ2-1; abundance: .; d_gene: TRBD1; CDR3nt: TGCAGCGCGATAGCCATCCGGGACAGGGATCTGCAGTTCTTC; CDR3aa: CSAIAIRDRDLQFF
v_gene: TRBV19; j_gene: TRBJ2-3; abundance: .; d_gene: TRBD1; CDR3nt: TGTGCCAGTACATCGGACAGGGACCAAGCCCAGCAGTATTTT; CDR3aa: CASTSDRDQAQQYF
v_gene: TRBV4-1; j_gene: TRBJ2-3; abundance: .; d_gene: TRBD2; CDR3nt: TGCGCCAGCAGTTTTCCTAGACTAGCGGGGATTGCAGATACGCAGTATTTT; CDR3aa: CASSFPRLAGIADTQYF
v_gene: TRBV30; j_gene: TRBJ1-3; abundance: few; d_gene: TRBD1; CDR3nt: TGTGCCTGGAGTGCCCCCCCCGGGACAGGGACCGACACCATATATTTT; CDR3aa: CAWSAPPGTGTDTIYF
v_gene: TRBV7-9; j_gene: TRBJ1-1; abundance: .; d_gene: .; CDR3nt: TGTGCCAGCAGCCTAACAGGGTTTGAAGCTTTCTTT; CDR3aa: CASSLTGFEAFF
v_gene: TRBV9; j_gene: TRBJ2-6; abundance: .; d_gene: .; CDR3nt: TGTGCCAGCAGCGTCAGGGGCTCTAGGGCCAACGTCCTGACTTTC; CDR3aa: CASSVRGSRANVLTF
v_gene: TRBV6-1; j_gene: TRBJ1-1; abundance: .; d_gene: .; CDR3nt: TGTGCCAGCAGTTCCACCAGGGACACTGAAGCTTTCTTT; CDR3aa: CASSSTRDTEAFF
v_gene: TRBV6-6; j_gene: TRBJ1-5; abundance: .; d_gene: TRBD1; CDR3nt: TGTGCCAGCGTCCCCGGGGACAGGGCCTATCAGCCCCAGCATTTT; CDR3aa: CASVPGDRAYQPQHF
v_gene: TRBV19; j_gene: TRBJ2-3; abundance: .; d_gene: TRBD2; CDR3nt: TGTGCCAGTAGTGAGGCGGGAGGTTTCACAGATACGCAGTATTTT; CDR3aa: CASSEAGGFTDTQYF